Listed below are T cell receptor beta chains from one sample, sequenced in a study of blood T cell repertoires in COVID-19. Generated by immunoSEQ multiplex PCR, the TCRdb table keeps only in-frame clones and is missing some. The table includes 25,000 to 35,000 clones, approximately 72% detected once. The sample consisted of peripheral blood. The receptors come from a man at least 80 years old with acute or convalescent COVID-19. CDR3s include the opening cysteine and the closing phenylalanine or tryptophan. Fields, in order: D gene, V gene, J gene, clone size, CDR3 protein, CDR3 DNA. D genes are given only for firm matches. Clone sizes are given selectively: once, few, many, or a class where the clone is expanded.

>TRBD1|TRBV27|TRBJ1-1|few
CASSLRGTGGTEAFF
TGTGCCAGCAGTTTACGCGGGACAGGGGGCACTGAAGCTTTCTTT
>TRBD1|TRBV13|TRBJ2-7|.
CASSPGQPEQYF
TGTGCCAGCAGCCCGGGACAGCCCGAGCAGTACTTC
>.|TRBV10-3|TRBJ2-3|.
CAISDWQAGTDTQYF
TGTGCCATCAGTGATTGGCAGGCAGGCACAGATACGCAGTATTTT
>TRBD2|TRBV15|TRBJ2-5|.
CATSRPSGGTETQYF
TGTGCCACCAGCAGGCCTAGCGGGGGGACGGAGACCCAGTACTTC
>.|TRBV7-9|TRBJ1-4|.
CASSFLGQNNEKLFF
TGTGCCAGCAGCTTCCTGGGGCAGAATAATGAAAAACTGTTTTTT
>TRBD1|TRBV5-1|TRBJ2-5|.
CASGQAWGTQYF
TGCGCCAGCGGACAGGCGTGGGGGACCCAGTACTTC
>.|TRBV11-2|TRBJ2-4|.
CASGGGSNIQYF
TGTGCCAGCGGGGGGGGCTCAAACATTCAGTACTTC
>TRBD1|TRBV7-9|TRBJ1-2|.
CGATGTYGYTF
TGTGGGGCGACAGGGACCTATGGCTACACCTTC
>TRBD1|TRBV5-1|TRBJ1-2|.
CASSFGDREGYTF
TGCGCCAGCAGCTTCGGGGACAGGGAAGGCTACACCTTC
>.|TRBV11-2|TRBJ1-6|.
CASTPWLASYNSPLHF
TGTGCCAGCACCCCCTGGCTTGCCTCCTATAATTCACCCCTCCACTTT
>.|TRBV10-1|TRBJ2-1|once
CASSESSRDCRLTEQFF
TGCGCCAGCAGTGAGTCGAGCCGGGACTGTCGCCTAACCGAGCAGTTCTTC
>TRBD1|TRBV3-1/TRBV3-2|TRBJ1-2|few
CASSLGQGSSYTF
TGTGCCAGCAGCCTGGGACAGGGGAGTAGCTACACCTTC
>.|TRBV2|TRBJ2-1|.
CASSGVAQQFF
TGTGCCAGCAGTGGCGTCGCCCAGCAGTTCTTC
>.|TRBV3-1/TRBV3-2|TRBJ2-7|.
CASSQDGGIGEQYF
TGTGCCAGCAGCCAAGACGGGGGAATCGGCGAGCAGTACTTC
>TRBD2|TRBV11-1|TRBJ2-3|.
CASSARTSGGSIRGYF
TGTGCCAGCAGCGCTCGGACTAGCGGGGGTTCCATTAGAGGGTATTTT
>TRBD2|TRBV7-2|TRBJ2-7|once
CASSMRVQRGVSSYEQYF
TGTGCCAGCTCTATGAGGGTACAGCGGGGGGTGAGCTCCTACGAGCAGTACTTC
>TRBD1|TRBV6-6|TRBJ1-3|.
CASSSDRGGNTIYF
TGTGCCAGCAGTTCCGACAGGGGAGGAAACACCATATATTTT
>.|TRBV19|TRBJ2-3|.
CASSMSGTDTQYF
TGTGCCAGTAGTATGAGCGGCACAGATACGCAGTATTTT
>TRBD2|TRBV6-5|TRBJ2-2|.
CALGTSGVGELFF
TGTGCCCTCGGGACTAGTGGGGTCGGGGAGCTGTTTTTT
>TRBD2|TRBV4-2|TRBJ2-1|.
CASSQIAGGVYNEQFF
TGTGCCAGCAGCCAAATAGCGGGGGGGGTCTACAATGAGCAGTTCTTC
>TRBD2|TRBV11-2|TRBJ2-5|.
CASSLELAGQETQYF
TGTGCCAGCAGCTTAGAGCTAGCGGGACAAGAGACCCAGTACTTC
>.|TRBV25-1|TRBJ1-5|.
CASSAGSGSNQPQHF
TGTGCCAGCAGTGCCGGGAGCGGGAGCAATCAGCCCCAGCATTTT
>.|TRBV7-8|TRBJ1-3|few
CASSLRFSGNTIYF
TGTGCCAGCAGCCTTCGGTTCTCTGGAAACACCATATATTTT
>TRBD1|TRBV18|TRBJ2-7|.
CASSPGTDAYEQYF
TGTGCCAGCTCACCCGGGACAGATGCCTACGAGCAGTACTTC
>.|TRBV9|TRBJ1-3|few
CASSAMSGSGNTIYF
TGTGCCAGCAGCGCGATGTCGGGCTCTGGAAACACCATATATTTT